This T cell receptor beta chain is drawn from a study of immune evolution from preneoplasia to lung adenocarcinoma. Resections took place in Japan or China from 2014 to 2017. H&E slides confirmed each diagnosis, reviewed by two pathologists independently. For this clone: Its antigen is undetermined.

Assay: immunoSEQ multiplex PCR; the TCRdb copy retains only in-frame clones and omits some. The sample consists of some 8,300 clones, about 86% of them appearing once. CDR1 is MRHNA and CDR2 is SNTAGT in the germline V gene. V lost 4 bases, J lost 4 bases, and 4 bases stayed unmatched. This CDR3 is 15 amino acids long. Regarding the study as a whole: Later-stage lesions seemingly showed higher T cell density and diversity than normal lung. Highest clonality occurred in KRAS-mutant, not EGFR-mutant or double wild-type, nodules.

This chain links TRBV6-4 with TRBJ2-1, with 10 bases lining up with TRBD2. The sequencing sample was made of FFPE invasive lung adenocarcinoma tissue. This TCR derives from a person over 45 with lung adenocarcinoma. DNA for the CDR3: TGTGCCAGCAGTGCCGAAGCGGGGGGGTACAATGAGCAGTTCTTC. It encodes CASSAEAGGYNEQFF.